This T cell receptor (beta chain) was sequenced for a study of cytomegalovirus exposure and HLA in healthy donors. Regarding the study as a whole: Prior analysis indicated that the majority of TCR beta V segments exhibited productivity approximately 87% or approximately 30% of the time. The only immune exposure information that was available was CMV serostatus.

Per germline, CDR1 MDHEN and CDR2 SYDVKM. Trimming took 5 bases from V and 7 from J, leaving 9 bases between them. The CDR3 contains 12 residues. About this clone itself: Antigen specificity is unknown.

PCR primers comprised 60 Vbeta and 13 Jbeta primers. Here immunoSEQ multiplex PCR was the method, and the copy in TCRdb shows in-frame clones only, minus some. The sample has some 50,000 clones, 72% seen once. The sequenced sample was PBMCs. The rearrangement links TRBV28 to TRBJ1-5; D remains ambiguous. The clonotype originates from a woman between 50 and 59 years old in good health and CMV-seropositive. CDR3 DNA sequence: TGTGCCAGCAGTATCCAGGTCCAGCCCCAGCATTTT. This gives the protein CASSIQVQPQHF.